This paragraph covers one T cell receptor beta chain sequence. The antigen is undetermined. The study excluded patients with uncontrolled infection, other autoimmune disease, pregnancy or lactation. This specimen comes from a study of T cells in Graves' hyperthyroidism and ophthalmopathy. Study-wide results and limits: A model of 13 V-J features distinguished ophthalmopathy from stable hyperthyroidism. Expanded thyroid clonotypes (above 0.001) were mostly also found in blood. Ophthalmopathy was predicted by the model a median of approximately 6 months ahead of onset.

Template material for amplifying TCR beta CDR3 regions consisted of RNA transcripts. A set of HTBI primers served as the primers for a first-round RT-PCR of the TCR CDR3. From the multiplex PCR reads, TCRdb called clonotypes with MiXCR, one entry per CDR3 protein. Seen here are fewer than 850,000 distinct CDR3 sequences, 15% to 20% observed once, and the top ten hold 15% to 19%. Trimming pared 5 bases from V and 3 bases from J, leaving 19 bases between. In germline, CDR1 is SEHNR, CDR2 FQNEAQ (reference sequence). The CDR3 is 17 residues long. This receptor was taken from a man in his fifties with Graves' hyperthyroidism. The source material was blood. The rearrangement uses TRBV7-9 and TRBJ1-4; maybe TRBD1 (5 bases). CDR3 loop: CASSPLMKGISNEKLFF. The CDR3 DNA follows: TGTGCCAGCAGCCCTCTAATGAAGGGGATCTCTAATGAAAAACTGTTTTTT. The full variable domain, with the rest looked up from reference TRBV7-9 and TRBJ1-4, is DTGVSQNPRHKITKRGQNVTFRCDPISEHNRLYWYRQTLGQGPEFLTYFQNEAQLEKSRLLSDRFSAERPKGSFSTLEIQRTEQGDSAMYLCASSPLMKGISNEKLFFGSGTQLSVL.